A single sample gave rise to the 26 T cell receptor beta chains below, sequenced in a study of blood T cell repertoires in COVID-19. Some clones are missing from TCRdb's copy, which holds only in-frame ones; the method was immunoSEQ multiplex PCR. The sample contains about 120,000 clones, more than 75% of which appear only once. The sequenced material came from peripheral blood. All receptors come from a man in his forties or fifties with acute or convalescent COVID-19.

J is TRBJ2-5 and V is TRBV15; TRBD1 matches at 10 bases. The CDR3 totals 15 residues. V was clipped by 2 bases and J by 5 bases; unmatched bases: 5. Looked up from germline, CDR1 is LNHNV and CDR2 is YYDKDF (reference sequence). The CDR3 DNA follows: TGTGCCACCAGCAGATTATGGGACAGGGGCGAGACCCAGTACTTC. Residues: CATSRLWDRGETQYF.

V is TRBV18 and J is TRBJ1-4, with 10 bases that match TRBD1. Looked up from germline, CDR1 is KGHSH and CDR2 is LQKENI. The CDR3 runs to 14 residues. J lost 8 bases, V lost 6 bases, and 6 bases had no gene match. The CDR3 sequence: CASSRDRGREKLFF. CDR3 DNA: TGTGCCAGCTCGAGGGACAGGGGAAGAGAAAAACTGTTTTTT.

The chain employs TRBV2 and TRBJ2-3; perhaps TRBD2 as D (5 bases). Germline assignment: CDR1 SNHLY and CDR2 FYNNEI. CDR3 length equals 13 residues. The V and J ends lost 3 bases and 1 base respectively, with 5 bases between them. The CDR3 reads CASSDGGTDTQYF. In nucleotides, the CDR3 is TGTGCCAGCAGTGACGGGGGCACAGATACGCAGTATTTT.

The V call is TRBV6-2 or TRBV6-3, the J call TRBJ1-2; D may be TRBD1 (5 bases). The CDR3 consists of 17 residues. V lost 2 bases and J 0 bases, leaving 16 bases between the germline ends. Germline V CDR1 and CDR2: MNHEY, SVGEGT. CDR3 loop: CASSYPTEGRANYGYTF. For the CDR3, the DNA is TGTGCCAGCAGTTACCCCACGGAGGGGAGAGCTAACTATGGCTACACCTTC.

The count of this clone is one. The V call is TRBV7-2, the J call TRBJ1-2; 10 bases fit TRBD1. The junction had 8 bases not matched to a gene; V was cut back by 5 bases and J by 8 bases. The CDR3 covers 14 residues. Per the germline V gene, CDR1 is SGHTA and CDR2 is FQGNSA. The CDR3 DNA sequence: TGTGCCAGCAGCCCGGGTGACAGGGGGCGCGGCTACACCTTC. Translated: CASSPGDRGRGYTF.

The chain recombines TRBV29-1 with TRBJ2-7; D possibly corresponds to TRBD1 (5 bases). The CDR3 spans 13 residues. The germline V gene has CDR1 SQVTM and CDR2 ANQGSEA. Trimming took 5 bases from V and 3 from J, leaving 14 bases between them. The CDR3 is CSVSREKNYEQYF. The CDR3 DNA reads as TGCAGCGTTAGCAGGGAAAAAAACTACGAGCAGTACTTC.

The CDR3 loop reads CASSSLAGENEQFF. CDR3 nucleotide sequence: TGTGCCAGCAGTTCCCTAGCGGGGGAGAATGAGCAGTTCTTC. V and J are TRBV27 and TRBJ2-1; 10 bases agree with TRBD2. CDR1 is MNHEY and CDR2 is SMNVEV in the germline V gene (reference sequence). Trimming took 4 bases from V and 7 from J; bases not matched to a gene: 4. This CDR3 is 14 amino acids long.

The chain combines TRBV6-2 or TRBV6-3 with TRBJ1-1; D unresolved. This CDR3 spans 14 amino acids. The germline V and J ends were trimmed by 2 bases and 6 bases, with 13 bases remaining between them. Germline-derived CDR1 and CDR2 are MNHEY and SVGEGT. CDR3 sequence reads: CASSYHSRVPEAFF. CDR3 sequence (DNA): TGTGCCAGCAGTTACCACTCCCGGGTCCCTGAAGCTTTCTTT.

This clone was observed at least ten times. This chain uses TRBV19 with TRBJ1-4; 7 bases are a match to TRBD1. The CDR3 contains 14 residues. The germline V gene has CDR1 LNHDA and CDR2 SQIVND (reference sequence). The V gene end was trimmed by 7 bases and the J gene end by 7 bases; junction bases not matched to a gene: 9. The CDR3 DNA follows: TGTGCCAGTAACCCCGACAGGGATGGTGAAAAACTGTTTTTT. Translation gives CASNPDRDGEKLFF.

The J gene is TRBJ1-2, the V gene TRBV6-6, with 11 bases matching TRBD1. Trimming took 5 bases from V and 7 from J; bases not matched to a gene: 6. There are 14 residues in the CDR3. Per the germline V gene, CDR1 is MNHNY and CDR2 is SVGAGI (reference sequence). CDR3 sequence (DNA): TGTGCCAGCAGTCCGGGACAGGGGGTCTTTGGCTACACCTTC. Translating gives CASSPGQGVFGYTF.

The chain is built from TRBV7-9 and TRBJ1-3; TRBD1 might be the D (6 bases). This CDR3 is 14 amino acids long. CDR1 and CDR2 (germline): SEHNR, FQNEAQ (reference sequence). V gave up 3 bases and J gave up 4 bases, with 10 bases separating them. CDR3 nucleotide sequence: TGTGCCAGCAGCTTTGGGGGCGGAGGAAACACCATATATTTT. This gives the protein CASSFGGGGNTIYF.

The chain recombines TRBV10-2 with TRBJ1-6; D unresolved. The V gene lost 6 bases and the J gene lost 5 bases, with 11 bases spanning the gap. This CDR3 spans 14 amino acids. CDR1 and CDR2 (germline): WSHSY, SAAADI. CDR3 DNA: TGCGCCAGCAGGATGACTGAGGATAATTCACCCCTCCACTTT. This translates into CASRMTEDNSPLHF.

In this sample, this clone turned up once. The genes are TRBV6-2 or TRBV6-3 and TRBJ1-5; a weak D match, TRBD1 (5 bases). Germline lookup yields CDR1 MNHEY and CDR2 SVGEGT. The ends were cut back, 0 bases at V and 3 bases at J, with 18 bases in the middle. CDR3 length equals 18 residues. CDR3: CASSYSIGEGRFNQPQHF. The CDR3 bases are TGTGCCAGCAGTTACTCGATTGGTGAGGGGAGGTTCAATCAGCCCCAGCATTTT.

This rearrangement joins TRBV5-6 to TRBJ1-2, with 8 bases matching TRBD1. This CDR3 spans 15 amino acids. The V gene end was trimmed by 0 bases and the J gene end by 1 base; junction bases not matched to a gene: 2. Germline lookup yields CDR1 SGHDT and CDR2 YYEEEE. The CDR3 spells CASSLAGGFNYGYTF. For the CDR3, the DNA is TGTGCCAGCAGCTTGGCAGGGGGCTTTAACTATGGCTACACCTTC.

The chain carries TRBV19 and TRBJ2-5, with TRBD2 matching over 11 bases. The germline V gene has CDR1 LNHDA and CDR2 SQIVND (reference sequence). V lost 3 bases, J lost 4 bases, and 4 bases stayed unmatched. This CDR3 is built from 15 residues. CDR3 DNA: TGTGCCAGTAGTATTGGTCTAGCGGGAGGAGAGACCCAGTACTTC. Translation: CASSIGLAGGETQYF.

The rearrangement joins TRBV30 to TRBJ1-6; 9 positions agree with TRBD1. The length of the CDR3 is 15 residues. V trimming: 2 bases; J trimming: 10 bases; junction bases outside the gene matches: 9. CDR1 and CDR2 from the germline V gene are GTSNPN and SVGIG (reference sequence). CDR3 loop: CAWSRTDRGVSPLHF. CDR3 nucleotides: TGTGCCTGGAGTAGAACGGACAGGGGTGTCTCACCCCTCCACTTT.

For the CDR3, the DNA is TGCGCCAGCAGCTTGAACGACGCTTCTAGCGGACATGAGCAGTTCTTC. It codes for CASSLNDASSGHEQFF. This chain uses TRBV5-1 with TRBJ2-1, with 7 positions matching TRBD2. CDR1 SGHRS and CDR2 YFSETQ come from the germline V gene. Trimming removed 1 base from V and 8 bases from J; junction bases left unmatched: 12. CDR3 length: 16 residues.

The J gene is TRBJ1-1, the V gene TRBV11-2, with D unclear. The germline V gene has CDR1 SGHAT and CDR2 FQNNGV. The V and J ends lost 7 bases and 3 bases respectively, with 24 bases between them. The CDR3 consists of 17 residues. The CDR3 nucleotides read TGTGCCAGCAAATCCGGGAAGGGCCGGAGGTACGACACTGAAGCTTTCTTT. Translated, it gives CASKSGKGRRYDTEAFF.

The chain joins TRBV7-9 to TRBJ2-3, with 9 positions matching TRBD2. This CDR3 comprises 16 residues. Germline loops: CDR1 SEHNR, CDR2 FQNEAQ (reference sequence). Trimming took 2 bases from V and 5 from J; bases not matched to a gene: 8. CDR3 bases: TGTGCCAGCAGCTTACTCTCTAGCGGGATCAGAGATACGCAGTATTTT. It encodes CASSLLSSGIRDTQYF.

The V call is TRBV27, the J call TRBJ1-5; D is undetermined. The V end was cut by 10 bases, the J end by 11 bases, with 12 bases between. Per the germline V gene, CDR1 is MNHEY and CDR2 is SMNVEV (reference sequence). This CDR3 region has 10 residues. CDR3 region: CATTSWSQHF. CDR3 coding DNA: TGTGCCACCACCAGTTGGTCCCAGCATTTT.

V gene TRBV18 combines with J gene TRBJ1-2, with 7 nucleotides matching TRBD1. The CDR3 contains 13 residues. CDR1 and CDR2 from the germline V gene are KGHSH and LQKENI. After removal of 6 bases from V and 4 bases from J, the junction contained 5 bases not matched to a gene. This CDR3 reads CASSWDRVYGYTF. The DNA for the CDR3 is TGTGCCAGCTCCTGGGACAGAGTCTATGGCTACACCTTC.

The rearrangement joins TRBV7-2 to TRBJ1-2; 11 positions agree with TRBD1. Germline V gene sequence: CDR1 SGHTA, CDR2 FQGNSA. V lost 3 bases, J lost 8 bases, and 8 bases stayed unmatched. This CDR3 region has 15 residues. The CDR3 sequence is CASSFRTGGVQGYTF. For the CDR3, the DNA is TGTGCCAGCAGCTTCCGGACAGGGGGCGTTCAGGGCTACACCTTC.

This clone came up once. The J gene is TRBJ2-1, the V gene TRBV19; 8 positions agree with TRBD1. The trim removed 3 bases at V and 2 bases at J, leaving 3 bases unmatched. Germline-derived CDR1 and CDR2 are LNHDA and SQIVND (reference sequence). CDR3 size: 15 residues. This chain's CDR3 is CASSMDREAYNEQFF. The CDR3 DNA is TGTGCCAGTAGTATGGACAGGGAGGCCTACAATGAGCAGTTCTTC.

DNA of the CDR3: TGTGCCAGCAGCTTAGATACAGGGCTCTCCTACAATGAGCAGTTCTTC. It translates to CASSLDTGLSYNEQFF. The V and J genes are TRBV7-6 and TRBJ2-1, with TRBD1 as a possible D gene (6 bases). The CDR3 runs to 16 residues. Trimming removed 1 base at V and 0 bases at J, with 10 bases between. The germline gives CDR1 SGHVS, CDR2 FNYEAQ.

The chain has TRBV19 and TRBJ2-2; D ambiguous. The CDR3 length is 14 residues. Germline CDR1 and CDR2: LNHDA and SQIVND (reference sequence). The ends were cut back, 3 bases at V and 1 base at J, with 6 bases in the middle. This CDR3 is CASSMQVNTGELFF. Written as DNA, the CDR3 is TGTGCCAGTAGTATGCAGGTGAACACCGGGGAGCTGTTTTTT.

The chain joins TRBV5-1 to TRBJ2-5; D might be TRBD2 (6 bases). V lost 0 bases and J lost 5, with 14 bases in between. The CDR3 spans 15 residues. Germline V gene data show CDR1 as SGHRS and CDR2 as YFSETQ. CDR3 DNA: TGCGCCAGCAGCTTGGGCCCGACTAGTGGCGAGACCCAGTACTTC. This gives the protein CASSLGPTSGETQYF.